The table lists the clone carrying this T cell receptor beta chain with many counts. Antigen specificity is unknown. This sample stems from a study of T cell repertoires in cytomegalovirus infection. Study-wide background: TCR beta signatures that were public indicated CMV infection and matching HLA type. Study observations and caveats: Totalled public TCR beta family frequency picked out people who carried CMV plus the relevant HLA. Across the ex vivo response, the dominant clonotypes were HLA-C-restricted CMV-specific TCR beta clonotypes.

TCRdb re-analysed the reads in MiXCR, keeping a single row per CDR3 protein. This table holds some 150,000 distinct CDR3 sequences, 5.5% to 7% found once. CDR1 and CDR2 (germline): MNHNS, SASEGT. This CDR3 spans 12 amino acids. V was cut by 1 base and J by 8 bases, with 8 bases left in between. This receptor was identified in a human donor in good health (CMV status not recorded). Some clones in this sample may be carry-over from other donors' samples. The chain recombines TRBV6-1 with TRBJ1-1, with D uncertain. The specimen was PBMCs. CDR3 protein: CASSEGLTEAFF. CDR3 in DNA: TGTGCCAGCAGTGAAGGGCTGACAGAAGCTTTCTTT.